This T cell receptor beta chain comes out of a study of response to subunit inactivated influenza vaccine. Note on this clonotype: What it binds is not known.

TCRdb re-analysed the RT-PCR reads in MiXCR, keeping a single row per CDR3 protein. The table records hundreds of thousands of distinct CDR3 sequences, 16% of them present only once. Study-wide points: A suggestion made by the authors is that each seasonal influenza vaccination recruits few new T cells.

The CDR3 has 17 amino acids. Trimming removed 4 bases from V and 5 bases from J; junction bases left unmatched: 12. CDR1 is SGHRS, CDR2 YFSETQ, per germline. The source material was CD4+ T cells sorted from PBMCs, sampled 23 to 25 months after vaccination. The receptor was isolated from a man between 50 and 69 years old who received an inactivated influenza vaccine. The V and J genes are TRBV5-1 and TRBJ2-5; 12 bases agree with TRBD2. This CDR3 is CASSADSSGGAKETQYF. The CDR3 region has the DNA TGCGCCAGCAGCGCGGACTCTAGCGGGGGGGCTAAGGAGACCCAGTACTTC.